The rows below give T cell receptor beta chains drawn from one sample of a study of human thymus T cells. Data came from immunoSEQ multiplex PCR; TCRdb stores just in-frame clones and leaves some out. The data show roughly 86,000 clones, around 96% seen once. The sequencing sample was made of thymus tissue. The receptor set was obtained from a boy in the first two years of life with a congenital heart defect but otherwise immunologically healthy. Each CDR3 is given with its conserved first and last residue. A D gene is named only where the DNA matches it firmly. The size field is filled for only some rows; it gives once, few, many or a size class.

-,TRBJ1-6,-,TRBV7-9,CASSLEQGRGSPLHF,TGTGCCAGCAGCTTAGAACAGGGACGTGGCTCACCCCTCCACTTT
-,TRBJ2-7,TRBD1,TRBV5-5,CASSSGTGKPYEQYF,TGTGCCAGCAGCTCCGGGACAGGGAAGCCCTACGAGCAGTACTTC
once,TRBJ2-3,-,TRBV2,CASSERRLELDTQYF,TGTGCCAGCAGTGAAAGGCGGCTGGAGTTGGATACGCAGTATTTT
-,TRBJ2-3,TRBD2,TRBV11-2,CASSGPSGSTDTQYF,TGTGCCAGCAGCGGACCTAGCGGTAGCACAGATACGCAGTATTTT
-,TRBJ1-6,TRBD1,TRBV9,CASSADRGTWDNSPLHF,TGTGCCAGCAGCGCAGACAGGGGGACTTGGGATAATTCACCCCTCCACTTT
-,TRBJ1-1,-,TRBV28,CASSSPPRAHTEAFF,TGTGCCAGCAGTTCCCCCCCGAGGGCCCACACTGAAGCTTTCTTT
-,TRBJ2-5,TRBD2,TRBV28,CASIPGGGAYQETQYF,TGTGCCAGCATCCCCGGGGGGGGCGCGTACCAAGAGACCCAGTACTTC
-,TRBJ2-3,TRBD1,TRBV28,CASSYRGPTDTQYF,TGTGCCAGCAGTTACAGGGGGCCGACAGATACGCAGTATTTT
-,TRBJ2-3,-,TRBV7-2,CASSYGTPDDTQYF,TGTGCCAGCAGCTATGGGACACCGGACGATACGCAGTATTTT
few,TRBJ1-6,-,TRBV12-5,CASGDGQNNSPLHF,TGTGCTAGTGGGGATGGACAGAATAATTCACCCCTCCACTTT
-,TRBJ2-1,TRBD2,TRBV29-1,CSVDYGGGRFEQFF,TGCAGCGTTGATTATGGCGGGGGACGTTTTGAGCAGTTCTTC
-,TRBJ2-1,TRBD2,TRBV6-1,CAVRTSGGPYNEQFF,TGTGCCGTCAGGACTAGCGGGGGCCCCTACAATGAGCAGTTCTTC
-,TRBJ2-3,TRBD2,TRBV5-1,CASRSGLADISTDTQYF,TGCGCCAGCAGATCGGGACTAGCGGACATCAGCACAGATACGCAGTATTTT
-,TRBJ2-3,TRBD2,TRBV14,CASSQERNTSGSKADTQYF,TGTGCCAGCAGCCAGGAGCGGAATACTAGCGGGAGTAAGGCAGATACGCAGTATTTT
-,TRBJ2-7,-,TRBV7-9,CASSAYPGHPLYEQYF,TGTGCCAGCAGCGCATATCCGGGACACCCCCTCTACGAGCAGTACTTC
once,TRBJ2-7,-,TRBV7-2,CASSLGHPLYEQYF,TGTGCCAGCAGCTTGGGACACCCACTCTATGAGCAGTACTTC
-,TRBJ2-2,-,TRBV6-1,CASSEDQCQAALDRLTGELFF,TGTGCCAGCAGTGAAGATCAGTGCCAGGCGGCCCTCGACAGGCTGACCGGGGAGCTGTTTTTT
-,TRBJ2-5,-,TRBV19,CASKGKETQYF,TGTGCCAGTAAGGGGAAAGAGACCCAGTACTTC
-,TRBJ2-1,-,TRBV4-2,CASSQGGTWTYEQFF,TGTGCCAGCAGCCAAGGCGGGACTTGGACTTATGAGCAGTTCTTC
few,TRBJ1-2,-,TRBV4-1,CASSQADRLNYGYTF,TGCGCCAGCAGCCAAGCGGACAGACTTAACTATGGCTACACCTTC
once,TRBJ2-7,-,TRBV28,CASTARRIPPFSYEQYF,TGTGCCAGCACCGCCCGCCGGATCCCCCCCTTCTCCTACGAGCAGTACTTC
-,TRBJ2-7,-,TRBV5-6,CASSFDQPKGEQYF,TGTGCCAGCAGCTTCGATCAGCCAAAGGGCGAGCAGTACTTC
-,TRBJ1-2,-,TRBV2,CASFRHLHNYGYTF,TGTGCCAGCTTCCGCCACTTACATAACTATGGCTACACCTTC
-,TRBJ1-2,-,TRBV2,CASSEALLAYGYTF,TGTGCCAGCAGTGAAGCGCTTCTAGCATATGGCTACACCTTC
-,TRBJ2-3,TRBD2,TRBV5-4,CASSWAGGPGGDTQYF,TGTGCCAGCAGCTGGGCGGGAGGGCCGGGTGGAGATACGCAGTATTTT
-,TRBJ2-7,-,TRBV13,CASSLGGRLDEQYF,TGTGCCAGCAGCTTAGGGGGGCGGCTCGACGAGCAGTACTTC
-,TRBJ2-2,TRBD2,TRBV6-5,CASSSPGLVGTGELFF,TGTGCCAGCAGTTCGCCGGGACTAGTAGGCACCGGGGAGCTGTTTTTT
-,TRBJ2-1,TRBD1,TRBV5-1,CASSSDRDGNEQFF,TGCGCCAGCAGCTCGGACAGGGACGGCAATGAGCAGTTCTTC
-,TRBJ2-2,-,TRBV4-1,CASSQPGAIAGELFF,TGCGCCAGCAGTCAACCCGGGGCCATAGCCGGGGAGCTGTTTTTT
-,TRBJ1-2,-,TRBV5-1,CASSPKGHYEGYTF,TGCGCCAGCAGCCCTAAGGGACACTACGAGGGCTACACCTTC
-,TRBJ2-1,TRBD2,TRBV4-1,CASSQDGTSGDNEQFF,TGCGCCAGCAGCCAAGATGGGACTAGCGGCGACAATGAGCAGTTCTTC
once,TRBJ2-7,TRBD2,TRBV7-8,CASSLPGGLAGGQLSYEQYF,TGTGCCAGCAGCTTACCGGGAGGACTAGCGGGAGGGCAACTATCCTACGAGCAGTACTTC
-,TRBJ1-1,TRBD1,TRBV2,CASRQGAAFF,TGTGCCAGCAGACAGGGGGCGGCTTTCTTT
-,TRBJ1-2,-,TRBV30,CAWSLYWGRGYGYTF,TGTGCCTGGAGCCTCTATTGGGGACGAGGGTATGGCTACACCTTC
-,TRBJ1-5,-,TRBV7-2,CASSGKGQGSNQPQHF,TGTGCCAGCAGCGGGAAGGGTCAGGGTAGCAATCAGCCCCAGCATTTT
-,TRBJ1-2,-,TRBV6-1,CASSEGVNGAGQNYGYTF,TGTGCCAGCAGTGAAGGTGTTAACGGGGCAGGACAAAACTATGGCTACACCTTC
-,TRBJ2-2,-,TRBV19,CASSPPKGGRSNTGELFF,TGTGCCAGTAGTCCACCCAAAGGGGGGAGATCGAACACCGGGGAGCTGTTTTTT
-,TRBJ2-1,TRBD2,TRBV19,CASSTVGLAGNEQFF,TGTGCCAGTAGTACTGTGGGACTAGCGGGCAATGAGCAGTTCTTC
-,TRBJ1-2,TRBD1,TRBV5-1,CASSPDRDRDGYTF,TGCGCCAGCAGCCCGGACAGGGACAGGGATGGCTACACCTTC
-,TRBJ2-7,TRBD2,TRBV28,CASSPLAGATYEQYF,TGTGCCAGCAGTCCGCTAGCGGGTGCTACCTACGAGCAGTACTTC
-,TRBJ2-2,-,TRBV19,CASSISRSITGELFF,TGTGCCAGTAGTATATCCCGGAGTATAACCGGGGAGCTGTTTTTT
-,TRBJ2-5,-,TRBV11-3,CASSFRTRGPQETQYF,TGTGCCAGCAGCTTCCGAACCAGGGGTCCCCAAGAGACCCAGTACTTC
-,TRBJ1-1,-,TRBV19,CAAKNGQFGGAFF,TGTGCCGCGAAAAATGGACAGTTCGGTGGGGCTTTCTTT
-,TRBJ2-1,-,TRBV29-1,CSVEVLRNEQFF,TGCAGCGTTGAGGTTCTGCGGAATGAGCAGTTCTTC
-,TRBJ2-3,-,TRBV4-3,CASSQALLFRTDTQYF,TGCGCCAGCAGCCAAGCGCTACTATTTCGCACAGATACGCAGTATTTT
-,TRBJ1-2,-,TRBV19,CASSALNYGYTF,TGTGCCAGTAGTGCACTTAACTATGGCTACACCTTC
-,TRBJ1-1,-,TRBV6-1,CASSRGQNTEAFF,TGTGCCAGCAGCCGGGGACAGAACACTGAAGCTTTCTTT
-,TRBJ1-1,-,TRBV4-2,CASSQDSGRVDAFF,TGTGCCAGCAGCCAAGATTCGGGCAGGGTGGACGCTTTCTTT
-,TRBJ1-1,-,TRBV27,CASSAGDTEAFF,TGTGCCAGCAGTGCAGGGGACACTGAAGCTTTCTTT
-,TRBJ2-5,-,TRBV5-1,CASSLVRGPVEQETQYF,TGCGCCAGCAGCTTGGTGCGGGGCCCCGTGGAACAAGAGACCCAGTACTTC
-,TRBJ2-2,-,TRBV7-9,CASSPYGKDSGELFF,TGTGCCAGCAGCCCCTACGGGAAGGACAGCGGGGAGCTGTTTTTT
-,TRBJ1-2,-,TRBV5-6,CASSLGSGGRLPPNYGYTF,TGTGCCAGCAGCTTGGGTTCCGGGGGCCGTTTGCCACCCAACTATGGCTACACCTTC
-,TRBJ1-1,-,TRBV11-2,CASSLSPLVSLDTEAFF,TGTGCCAGCAGCTTATCCCCCTTGGTCTCACTCGACACTGAAGCTTTCTTT